The entry below describes one T cell receptor (beta chain). Its matching antigen is unknown. This table comes from immunoSEQ multiplex PCR, and its TCRdb copy is limited to in-frame clones, with some not included. The repertoire consists of approximately 150,000 clones, with more than 85% occurring once and the leading ten covering approximately 3.3%. Some second doses came at about 4 weeks and others at about 12 weeks; these were pooled. These data belong to a study of T cell responses to AZD1222 COVID-19 vaccine. General observations from the study: Donors skewed white British and female; clonal diversity was possibly underestimated. Baseline serostatus was positive in only six AZD1222 recipients. A reported finding is that nearly half of spike-specific TCRs target unmutated variant regions.

The ends were cut back, 3 bases at V and 2 bases at J, with 10 bases in the middle. Germline V gene sequence: CDR1 SQVTM, CDR2 ANQGSEA. This CDR3 comprises 13 residues. The chain carries TRBV29-1 and TRBJ2-5; D remains unclear. This material consisted of peripheral blood, taken 28 days after the second AZD1222 dose. The clonotype comes from an adult who received the AZD1222 COVID-19 vaccine. The CDR3 DNA reads as TGCAGCGTTGATGTACGAAAACAAGAGACCCAGTACTTC. Translated: CSVDVRKQETQYF.